Following are 14 T cell receptor beta chains from one sample sequenced in a study of blood T cell repertoires in COVID-19. Clones were read by immunoSEQ multiplex PCR, and TCRdb kept only the in-frame ones, dropping some. The table records roughly 260,000 clones, around nine tenths of them present only once. Sequenced: peripheral blood. Receptor source: a woman in her thirties with COVID-19, enrolled during active disease.

V and J are TRBV19 and TRBJ1-5; D not certain. CDR1 is LNHDA and CDR2 is SQIVND in the germline V gene (reference sequence). Trimming left V 1 base short and J 1 base short, with 11 bases between. CDR3 length equals 16 residues. The CDR3 sequence is CASSIGGGSSNQPQHF. The CDR3 DNA sequence: TGTGCCAGTAGTATAGGCGGAGGGTCCAGCAATCAGCCCCAGCATTTT.

V is TRBV19 and J is TRBJ2-1; TRBD1 matches 8 bases. Per germline, CDR1 LNHDA and CDR2 SQIVND (reference sequence). V shed 10 bases, J shed 4 bases, and the junction held 6 bases outside the gene matches. The CDR3 runs 13 residues. In nucleotides, the CDR3 is TGTGCCACTGGGACAGGTACTTACAATGAGCAGTTCTTC. It codes for CATGTGTYNEQFF.

This chain connects TRBV29-1 to TRBJ1-4, with a weak D call TRBD1 (5 bases). V lost 0 bases, J lost 7 bases, and 15 bases lay in between. CDR1 SQVTM and CDR2 ANQGSEA come from the germline V gene. CDR3 length: 15 residues. CDR3 protein: CSVEDLRAQGEKLFF. CDR3 DNA: TGCAGCGTTGAAGACCTTCGGGCGCAGGGTGAAAAACTGTTTTTT.

This sequence joins TRBV30 and TRBJ1-1; D not resolved. Germline V gene data show CDR1 as GTSNPN and CDR2 as SVGIG (reference sequence). This CDR3 region has 11 residues. Trimming cost V 2 bases and J 6 bases, with 7 bases left between them. CDR3 nucleotides: TGTGCCTGGAGTCCCGTTGCTGAAGCTTTCTTT. Protein sequence: CAWSPVAEAFF.

This sequence joins TRBV5-4 and TRBJ1-6; 11 bases match TRBD1. Germline V gene lookup returns CDR1 SGHNT and CDR2 YYREEE (reference sequence). This CDR3 contains 18 residues. V trimming: 0 bases; J trimming: 5 bases; junction bases outside the gene matches: 7. CDR3 nucleotides: TGTGCCAGCAGCTTGGCCGGGACAGGGGGAGAAGATAATTCACCCCTCCACTTT. Its protein product is CASSLAGTGGEDNSPLHF.

The chain employs TRBV27 and TRBJ2-7, with 7 positions matching TRBD2. Germline V gene data show CDR1 as MNHEY and CDR2 as SMNVEV (reference sequence). This CDR3 contains 15 residues. V was clipped by 0 bases and J by 0 bases; unmatched bases: 2. CDR3 sequence: CASSLSRGSSYEQYF. CDR3 DNA: TGTGCCAGCAGTTTATCTCGCGGGAGCTCCTACGAGCAGTACTTC.

The V call is TRBV10-1, the J call TRBJ2-3, with 8 nucleotides matching TRBD2. Looked up from germline, CDR1 is WNHNN and CDR2 is SYGVQD (reference sequence). This CDR3 is built from 16 residues. Trimming at V came to 3 bases and at J to 3 bases, leaving 8 bases not matched to a gene. The CDR3 loop is CASSDQRELLTDTQYF. The CDR3 nucleotides are TGCGCCAGCAGTGATCAGCGGGAGTTATTGACAGATACGCAGTATTTT.

The chain links TRBV7-9 to TRBJ1-1; D is possibly TRBD1 (6 bases). The CDR3 runs to 17 residues. CDR1 is SEHNR and CDR2 is FQNEAQ in the germline V gene (reference sequence). The V and J ends lost 2 bases and 4 bases respectively, with 20 bases between them. The CDR3 protein is CASSLWGQWDEGTEAFF. The CDR3 region has the DNA TGTGCCAGCAGCTTATGGGGGCAATGGGACGAGGGCACTGAAGCTTTCTTT. Full variable domain (missing parts from reference TRBV7-9 and TRBJ1-1): DTGVSQNPRHKITKRGQNVTFRCDPISEHNRLYWYRQTLGQGPEFLTYFQNEAQLEKSRLLSDRFSAERPKGSFSTLEIQRTEQGDSAMYLCASSLWGQWDEGTEAFFGQGTRLTVV.

V gene TRBV6-5 combines with J gene TRBJ2-7; 13 bases align to TRBD2. V shed 6 bases and J 7 bases; nucleotides not matched to a gene: 6. Per germline, CDR1 MNHEY and CDR2 SVGAGI. There are 14 residues in the CDR3. The CDR3 loop is CASSRSGLAGEQYF. CDR3 DNA: TGTGCCAGCAGCCGATCGGGACTAGCGGGAGAGCAGTACTTC.

This chain joins TRBV5-6 and TRBJ2-5; D may be TRBD1 (5 bases). The CDR3 loop spans 15 amino acids. Germline lookup yields CDR1 SGHDT and CDR2 YYEEEE. V was trimmed by 0 bases and J by 1 base, leaving 10 bases between them. The CDR3 loop reads CASSLVGRTQETQYF. The DNA for the CDR3 is TGTGCCAGCAGCTTGGTGGGGCGGACCCAAGAGACCCAGTACTTC.

The CDR3 reads CASRSGGQFYEQYF. CDR3 in DNA: TGTGCCAGCAGAAGTGGGGGACAATTCTACGAGCAGTACTTC. This chain joins TRBV14 and TRBJ2-7; tentative D call: TRBD1 (6 bases). CDR1 is SGHDN, CDR2 FVKESK, per germline. The CDR3 length is 14 residues. Trimming cost V 6 bases and J 3 bases, with 15 bases left between them.

The chain is built from TRBV28 and TRBJ2-2; 11 bases match TRBD1. V was clipped by 4 bases and J by 5 bases; unmatched bases: 9. The germline CDR1 and CDR2 sequences are MDHEN and SYDVKM. The CDR3 totals 17 residues. The CDR3 sequence is CASSSPGQGAGTGELFF. The CDR3 coding sequence is TGTGCCAGCAGTTCCCCAGGACAGGGGGCAGGGACCGGGGAGCTGTTTTTT.

This chain uses TRBV12-3 or TRBV12-4 with TRBJ1-1, with TRBD1 matching over 8 bases. This CDR3 contains 13 residues. Germline trimming cut 6 bases from V and 5 bases from J; bases unmatched to any gene: 5. CDR3 nucleotide sequence: TGTGCCAGCAGCCGACAGGGGTGGACTGAAGCTTTCTTT. Protein sequence: CASSRQGWTEAFF.

The genes are TRBV10-2 and TRBJ2-7; TRBD2 matches at 12 bases. J was trimmed by 4 bases and V by 6 bases; bases with no gene match: 7. This CDR3 contains 15 residues. The germline gives CDR1 WSHSY, CDR2 SAAADI. CDR3 region: CASRAGTSGPYEQYF. Written as DNA, the CDR3 is TGCGCCAGCAGAGCCGGGACTAGCGGGCCTTACGAGCAGTACTTC.